The 16 T cell receptor beta chains reported below all come from one sample, sequenced in a study of circulating and synovial CD4+ cells in juvenile arthritis. Clones were read by immunoSEQ multiplex PCR, and TCRdb kept only the in-frame ones, dropping some. The sample includes 3,500 to 4,500 clones, 75% to 90% seen only once; the top ten take about 3.1%. The sample was CD4+ T cells from synovial fluid. The receptors originated from a human donor with juvenile idiopathic arthritis.

This clone was seen a few times. The V and J genes are TRBV4-2 and TRBJ2-5; TRBD2 is a possible D gene (5 bases). Per the germline V gene, CDR1 is LGHNA and CDR2 is YNFKEQ. V was cut by 1 base and J by 3 bases, with 12 bases left in between. The length of the CDR3 is 15 residues. Here the CDR3 DNA reads TGTGCCAGCAGCCAAGTTCGGGGTCGGAAAGAGACCCAGTACTTC. This translates into CASSQVRGRKETQYF.

V usage is TRBV7-2 and J usage is TRBJ2-7; D ambiguous. The germline CDR1 and CDR2 sequences are SGHTA and FQGNSA. Between the trimmed V and J ends, which lost 6 bases and 2 bases, there was a span of 17 bases. This CDR3 comprises 15 residues. As DNA, the CDR3 is TGTGCCAGCAGGCGGCGGAGTAGTTCGGCCTACGAGCAGTACTTC. Amino acid sequence: CASRRRSSSAYEQYF.

The V gene is TRBV5-3, the J gene TRBJ2-7; TRBD1 matches 7 bases. TRBV5-3 is marked as an open reading frame, function uncertain. V lost 1 base, J lost 2 bases, and 6 bases stayed unmatched. The CDR3 consists of 15 residues. The CDR3 spells CARSLWSGGPYEQYF. The DNA for the CDR3 is TGTGCCAGAAGCTTGTGGTCAGGGGGTCCCTACGAGCAGTACTTC.

This clone has only a few counts. The chain recombines TRBV5-4 with TRBJ2-3; no clear D. The ends were cut back, 0 bases at V and 5 bases at J, with 7 bases in the middle. There are 13 residues in the CDR3. The germline V gene encodes CDR1 SGHNT and CDR2 YYREEE (reference sequence). CDR3 region: CASSLGAQDTQYF. The CDR3, as DNA: TGTGCCAGCAGCTTGGGGGCGCAAGATACGCAGTATTTT.

The chain couples TRBV7-9 to TRBJ1-3; 7 bases map to TRBD1. Germline V gene sequence: CDR1 SEHNR, CDR2 FQNEAQ (reference sequence). The CDR3 totals 18 residues. V trimming: 5 bases; J trimming: 0 bases; junction bases outside the gene matches: 13. CDR3 sequence reads: CASSTRTGVATSGNTIYF. Here the CDR3 DNA reads TGTGCCAGCAGCACCCGGACAGGCGTTGCCACCTCTGGAAACACCATATATTTT.

The count of this clone is one. The junction shows a germline mismatch at one end, possibly a read error. This chain links TRBV19 with TRBJ2-2; D is possibly TRBD2 (6 bases). CDR3 size: 14 residues. In germline, CDR1 is LNHDA, CDR2 SQIVND (reference sequence). The CDR3 region has the DNA TGTGCCAGTAGTATTGGTGAGACTACCGGGGGGCTGTTTTTT. The encoded protein is CASSIGETTGGLFF.

CDR3 in DNA: TGCGCCAGCAGCCAAGCGTCTAGTGTCTTGACAGACCGCAACTATGGCTACACCTTC. Encoded protein: CASSQASSVLTDRNYGYTF. This sequence joins TRBV4-3 and TRBJ1-2; maybe TRBD1 (5 bases). This CDR3 is built from 19 residues. V was shortened by 1 base and J by 2 bases, with 23 bases between the two germline ends. Germline CDR1 and CDR2: LGHNA and YSLEER.

The chain is built from TRBV6-1 and TRBJ1-1, with D unresolved. V was cut by 9 bases and J by 4 bases, with 15 bases left in between. Per germline, CDR1 MNHNS and CDR2 SASEGT. This CDR3 is built from 13 residues. The CDR3 is CASRQLTGTEAFF. The CDR3 DNA reads as TGTGCCAGTCGCCAGCTTACGGGCACTGAAGCTTTCTTT.

This clone was seen a handful of times. The V call is TRBV27, the J call TRBJ2-7; TRBD2 matches 8 bases. CDR3 size: 16 residues. Germline values: CDR1 MNHEY, CDR2 SMNVEV (reference sequence). V lost 5 bases to trimming and J lost 2 bases; unmatched junction nucleotides: 11. In DNA form, the CDR3 reads TGTGCCAGCAGTCGCCACGGACTAGCCGCTACCTACGAGCAGTACTTC. Translated: CASSRHGLAATYEQYF.

The chain uses TRBV7-7 and TRBJ2-5, with D possibly TRBD2 on 6 matching bases. CDR1 is SSHAT and CDR2 is FNYEAQ in the germline V gene (reference sequence). This CDR3 is 16 amino acids long. The germline V and J ends were trimmed by 5 bases and 2 bases, with 18 bases remaining between them. CDR3 sequence (DNA): TGTGCCAGCAGCCCACAACCCGGGGGATTGCAAGAGACCCAGTACTTC. It yields the protein CASSPQPGGLQETQYF.

This chain joins TRBV6-6 and TRBJ2-1; D perhaps matches TRBD1 (5 bases). Trimming pared 4 bases from V and 9 bases from J, leaving 16 bases between. Germline V gene lookup returns CDR1 MNHNY and CDR2 SVGAGI (reference sequence). This CDR3 has 14 residues. The CDR3 coding sequence is TGTGCCAGCAGTTGGACCGGACAAACTGGTGAGCAGTTCTTC. This codes for CASSWTGQTGEQFF.

The chain carries TRBV27 and TRBJ2-7; TRBD1 matches 7 bases. Germline lookup yields CDR1 MNHEY and CDR2 SMNVEV (reference sequence). J was trimmed by 0 bases and V by 6 bases; bases with no gene match: 5. The CDR3 has 14 residues. The CDR3 DNA is TGTGCCAGCAGCACGACAGGGTACTCCTACGAGCAGTACTTC. This encodes CASSTTGYSYEQYF.

This chain uses TRBV5-1 with TRBJ1-2; D gene uncertain. Germline CDR1 and CDR2: SGHRS and YFSETQ. The CDR3 sequence is 13 residues long. V lost 2 bases and J 4 bases, leaving 9 bases between the germline ends. In DNA form, the CDR3 reads TGCGCCAGCAGCTTAGCTCAGCGCTATGGCTACACCTTC. Protein product: CASSLAQRYGYTF. Based on the CDR3 plus reference TRBV5-1 and TRBJ1-2, the full variable domain is KAGVTQTPRYLIKTRGQQVTLSCSPISGHRSVSWYQQTPGQGLQFLFEYFSETQRNKGNFPGRFSGRQFSNSRSEMNVSTLELGDSALYLCASSLAQRYGYTFGSGTRLTVV.

About this clone itself: Other DNA sequences within the sample encode an identical CDR3. V is TRBV2 and J is TRBJ1-6, with a possible D match to TRBD1 (5 bases). Trimming stripped 6 bases from V and 6 bases from J, with 12 bases between. Germline lookup yields CDR1 SNHLY and CDR2 FYNNEI. The CDR3 spans 14 residues. CDR3 sequence reads: CASRGRGSNSPLHF. The CDR3 nucleotides are TGTGCCAGCAGGGGGCGAGGAAGTAATTCACCCCTCCACTTT.

Only one count was recorded for this clone. The rearrangement joins TRBV7-9 to TRBJ1-1; TRBD1 agrees at 8 bases. CDR1 is SEHNR and CDR2 is FQNEAQ in the germline V gene (reference sequence). V lost 2 bases, J lost 4 bases, and 9 bases stayed unmatched. The CDR3 spans 16 residues. Here the CDR3 DNA reads TGTGCCAGCAGCTTACCCAGAGGACAGGGAGGCACTGAAGCTTTCTTT. This codes for CASSLPRGQGGTEAFF.

This CDR3 is CAAGTSPYNEQFF. The CDR3 DNA is TGCGCCGCGGGGACTAGCCCTTACAATGAGCAGTTCTTC. The genes are TRBV4-3 and TRBJ2-1; 9 bases map to TRBD2. The CDR3 is made up of 13 amino acids. V was clipped by 11 bases and J by 4 bases; unmatched bases: 6. CDR1 LGHNA and CDR2 YSLEER come from the germline V gene.